This T cell receptor (beta chain) was found in a study of cytomegalovirus exposure and HLA in healthy donors. Study findings and constraints: It was reported in a later analysis that an Asian-associated ancestry cluster showed fewer N-insertions than the approximately 670-donor mean. Reportedly, HLA-A and HLA-B alleles of most subjects were accurately predicted from TCR beta.

The study ran its PCR with 60 Vbeta and 13 Jbeta primers. Assay used: immunoSEQ multiplex PCR; TCRdb lists only in-frame clones, some missing. The sample contains roughly 100,000 clones, over 75% of which appear only once. The germline V and J ends were trimmed by 6 bases and 0 bases, with 14 bases remaining between them. CDR1 is SNHLY and CDR2 is FYNNEI in the germline V gene. The CDR3 is made up of 15 amino acids. This clone showed up just a few times. Its target is unknown. The genes are TRBV2 and TRBJ1-1; D uncertain. This receptor was identified in a female donor in good health and CMV-seropositive. Specimen: PBMCs. CDR3 DNA: TGTGCCAGCAGGACCAGGACTCCCATGAACACTGAAGCTTTCTTT. Translation: CASRTRTPMNTEAFF.